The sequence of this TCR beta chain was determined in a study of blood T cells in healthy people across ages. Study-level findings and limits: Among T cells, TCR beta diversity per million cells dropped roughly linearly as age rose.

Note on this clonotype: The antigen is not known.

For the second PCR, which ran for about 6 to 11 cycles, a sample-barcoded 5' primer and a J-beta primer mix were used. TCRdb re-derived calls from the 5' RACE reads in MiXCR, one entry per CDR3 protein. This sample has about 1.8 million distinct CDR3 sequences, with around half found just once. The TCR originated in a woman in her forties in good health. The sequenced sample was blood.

CDR3 region: CSARQGEFNQPQHF. The CDR3 region has the DNA TGCAGTGCCAGACAGGGGGAATTCAATCAGCCCCAGCATTTT. The rearrangement joins TRBV20-1 to TRBJ1-5, with 9 bases matching TRBD1. There are 14 residues in the CDR3. The V and J ends lost 6 bases and 3 bases, in that order; junction bases with no gene match: 6. CDR1 and CDR2 (germline): DFQATT, SNEGSKA (reference sequence).